The clone carrying this T cell receptor beta chain was observed a few times. Its specificity is unknown. This record belongs to a study of human T cells and chemical hapten exposure. Across the whole study: Alopecia areata, totalis or universalis was found in mostly female patients.

Germline assignment: CDR1 SGHVS and CDR2 FQNEAQ. Trimming took 4 bases from V and 8 from J; bases not matched to a gene: 7. The CDR3 runs 15 residues. Findings and caveats of the study: A positive correlation with patch test score was found for PT1 expanded TCR counts.

TCRdb ran MiXCR on the RACE reads and lists one entry per CDR3 protein. The sample has more than 90,000 distinct CDR3 sequences; 10% are singletons. Time point of the sample: patch test 1, 2 weeks after DPC sensitization. Stated treatment: therapeutic diphenylcyclopropenone sensitization with weekly scalp DPC. The V call is TRBV7-8, the J call TRBJ2-1, with 11 bases matching TRBD2. The sample in question was whole blood, obtained in connection with sensitization to the hapten diphenylcyclopropenone (DPC). This TCR came from a man aged 40-55 years with alopecia areata. Some clones in this sample may be carry-over from other donors' samples. This CDR3 reads CASSWPTSGRDEQFF. As DNA, the CDR3 is TGTGCCAGCAGCTGGCCCACTAGCGGGAGAGATGAGCAGTTCTTC.